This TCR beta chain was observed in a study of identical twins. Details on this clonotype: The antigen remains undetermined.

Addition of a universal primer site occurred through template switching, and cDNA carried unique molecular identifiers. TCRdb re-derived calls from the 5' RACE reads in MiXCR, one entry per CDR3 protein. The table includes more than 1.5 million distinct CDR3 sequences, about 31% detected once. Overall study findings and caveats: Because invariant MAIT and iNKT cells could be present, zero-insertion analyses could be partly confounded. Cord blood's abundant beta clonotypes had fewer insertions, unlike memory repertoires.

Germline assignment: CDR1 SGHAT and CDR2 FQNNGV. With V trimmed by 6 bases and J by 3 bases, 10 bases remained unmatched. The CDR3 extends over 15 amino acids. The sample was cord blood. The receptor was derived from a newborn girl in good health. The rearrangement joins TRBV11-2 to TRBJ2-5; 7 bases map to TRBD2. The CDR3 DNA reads TGTGCCAGCAGTCCAATCGGGGGGAGGAAAGAGACCCAGTACTTC. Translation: CASSPIGGRKETQYF.